This TCR beta chain was identified during a study of radiotherapy plus CTLA-4 blockade in lung cancer. CTLA-4 blockade with ipilimumab, together with focal radiation, was given to patients with chemo-refractory metastatic non-small-cell lung cancer. V was pared by 5 bases and J by 3 bases, with 6 bases of the junction left unmatched. The CDR3 loop spans 15 amino acids. Germline CDR1 is KGHSH and CDR2 is LQKENI. Sequencing used immunoSEQ multiplex PCR; TCRdb keeps in-frame clones, though not all of them. The repertoire holds under 20,000 clones, with roughly 82% as singletons. The V and J genes are TRBV18 and TRBJ2-3; 9 bases are a match to TRBD1. The sequence was collected from a human donor with non-small cell lung cancer whose response to radiotherapy plus ipilimumab could not be evaluated. Sequenced material: peripheral blood, taken from a patient treated with radiotherapy plus ipilimumab. The CDR3 spells CASSIQTGGTDTQYF. The DNA of the CDR3 is TGTGCCAGCTCAATACAGACAGGGGGTACAGATACGCAGTATTTT.